This TCR beta chain was documented in a study of T cell responses to AZD1222 COVID-19 vaccine. Sequencing was performed with immunoSEQ multiplex PCR; in TCRdb, only in-frame clones are kept and a portion is missing. This table holds around 6,100 clones, 87% found once. Germline V CDR1 and CDR2: SGHDN, FVKESK. V lost 4 bases to trimming and J lost 4 bases, with 16 bases between them. The CDR3 totals 15 residues. The source material was peripheral blood, sampled 28 days after the second AZD1222 dose. The receptor comes from an adult who received the AZD1222 COVID-19 vaccine. The chain has TRBV14 and TRBJ1-1; D unresolved. CDR3 DNA: TGTGCCAGCAGCCCCGGTGGGGATCGAGTCACTGAAGCTTTCTTT. Amino acid sequence: CASSPGGDRVTEAFF.